This entry concerns a single T cell receptor beta chain. It has no known antigen specificity. The input lacks base qualities; no much larger clone sits a single base away. Each collaborating institution followed its own protocols to collect whole blood in K2EDTA tubes. For TCRbeta analysis, collaborators shipped samples in one of three forms: frozen whole blood, isolated PBMCs, or DNA extracted from either of those sample types. The sample originates from a study of blood T cell repertoires in COVID-19 (dated by TCRdb to 2020 to 2021). General notes on the study: Collaborator samples came from the United States, Italy and Spain and covered acute and convalescent phases of COVID-19. A de-identified subject ID, COVID-19 status, age in years and sex were almost always included in the sample metadata. A freely available public database, intended as a resource for researchers studying the immune response to SARS-CoV-2, is where the repertoires were released. The samples were drawn from the first 160 participants of the ongoing ImmuneRACE study and from some 1,300 subjects provided by 6 global collaborators. The dataset comprised deeply sampled blood TCRbeta repertoires from subjects exposed to, actively infected with, or recovered from COVID-19. The material from the prospective study consisted of cDNA or gDNA derived from T cells, B-cell-depleted T cells, or PBMCs. Where available, HLA class I and class II types were taken from metadata supplied by the sample provider and were not determined by assay-based typing.

The immunoSEQ Assay, a bias-controlled multiplex PCR, was used to amplify TCRbeta CDR3 regions from genomic DNA. For the original study's pipeline: Within the assay, amplification of reference gene primers was used to estimate how many nucleated cells each sample contained. To quantify the absolute abundance of each unique TCRbeta CDR3 rearrangement, sequence reads were collapsed and filtered. For each sample, productive Simpson clonality was calculated by taking the square root of Simpson's diversity index across productive rearrangements. TCRdb took this table from immuneACCESS and kept in-frame rearrangements with V and J called. Such tables lack part of the clones; where checked against another copy, unresolved V genes explain under half of the gap, and the rest is unexplained. The D gene and trimming were derived from the DNA, and the V and J assignments and clone size from that table. This sample comprises fewer than 400,000 clones, 85% of them detected only once. The ten most abundant clones make up 3% to 4.5% of the sample.

General findings and caveats noted by the study authors: The amount of clinical and demographic metadata varied by source and participant and was provided uncurated.

The clonotype comes from a woman aged 18 to 35 with acute or convalescent COVID-19. The sequencing input was peripheral blood.

CDR3 sequence: CASSVQGFETQYF. The sequenced DNA: TGTGCCAGCAGTGTACAGGGCTTCGAGACCCAGTACTTC. The V gene is TRBV28 and the J gene is TRBJ2-5; the D region possibly corresponds to TRBD1 (6 bases align). Including cysteine and phenylalanine, the CDR3 has 13 amino acids. Only the CDR3 region is kept as DNA, spanning 39 bases read in frame from base 1. V is cut by 5 bases and J by 5 bases, and the space between the germline ends is 12 bases. As encoded in the germline V gene, CDR1 is MDHEN while CDR2 is SYDVKM.